This T cell receptor beta chain was recovered during a study of shared clonotypes between healthy human individuals. Here immunoSEQ multiplex PCR was the method, and the copy in TCRdb shows in-frame clones only, minus some. The sample yields about 670,000 clones, approximately 75% seen once. This CDR3 has 15 amino acids. Germline V gene lookup returns CDR1 LNHDA and CDR2 SQIVND (reference sequence). V gave up 5 bases and J gave up 3 bases; unmatched junction bases: 9. The chain employs TRBV19 and TRBJ1-1; 7 bases fit TRBD1. The specimen sequenced was memory CD4+ T cells sorted from blood. Subset: CD45RA-negative fraction. The source of this sequence is a woman in her twenties or thirties in good health. The CDR3 reads CASSVPTGSYTEAFF. CDR3 nucleotide sequence: TGTGCCAGTAGTGTCCCGACAGGGTCTTACACTGAAGCTTTCTTT.